The rows below give T cell receptor beta chains drawn from one sample of a study of blood T cells in healthy people across ages. TCRdb reprocessed the 5' RACE reads via MiXCR and lists one record per CDR3 protein. The sample contains about 1.7 million distinct CDR3 sequences, 28% of which appear only once. Sequencing used blood. The receptors were sampled from a woman under 40 in good health. Each CDR3 is given with its conserved first and last residue. The D gene is left open where the match is weak. Not all rows give a size; the values are once, few, many and, for expanded clones, a class.

j_gene: TRBJ2-7
abundance: many
v_gene: TRBV6-2/TRBV6-3
d_gene: TRBD1
CDR3nt: TGTGCCAGCAGTTACCTGACAGGGGAATACGAGCAGTACTTC
CDR3aa: CASSYLTGEYEQYF

j_gene: TRBJ2-7
abundance: NA
v_gene: TRBV5-5
d_gene: TRBD1
CDR3nt: TGTGCCAGCAGCGCCGGGACAGGGACTCTTTACGAGCAGTACTTC
CDR3aa: CASSAGTGTLYEQYF

j_gene: TRBJ2-7
abundance: few
v_gene: TRBV28
d_gene: NA
CDR3nt: TGTGCCAGCACCCTGGGGAGAACCTACGAGCAGTACTTC
CDR3aa: CASTLGRTYEQYF

j_gene: TRBJ2-5
abundance: NA
v_gene: TRBV7-9
d_gene: NA
CDR3nt: TGTGCCAGCAGCCCTACCCAGTACCAAGAGACCCAGTACTTC
CDR3aa: CASSPTQYQETQYF

j_gene: TRBJ2-4
abundance: NA
v_gene: TRBV5-5
d_gene: NA
CDR3nt: TGTGCCAGCAGCTTTTACCCGACGGGGGGCTGGCAGTACTTC
CDR3aa: CASSFYPTGGWQYF

j_gene: TRBJ2-7
abundance: few
v_gene: TRBV2
d_gene: TRBD1
CDR3nt: TGTGCCAGCAGTGAAGCGCTTCTTATGGGACAGGGGGCTTACGAGCAGTACTTC
CDR3aa: CASSEALLMGQGAYEQYF

j_gene: TRBJ1-1
abundance: NA
v_gene: TRBV5-1
d_gene: TRBD1
CDR3nt: TGCGCCAGCAGCGTTGGACAGGGGGCCAATAAAGCTTTCTTT
CDR3aa: CASSVGQGANKAFF

j_gene: TRBJ2-2
abundance: NA
v_gene: TRBV5-1
d_gene: TRBD2
CDR3nt: TGCGCCAGCAGCTTGGAGACTAGCGGTAACACCGGGGAGCTGTTTTTT
CDR3aa: CASSLETSGNTGELFF

j_gene: TRBJ1-5
abundance: NA
v_gene: TRBV2
d_gene: TRBD1
CDR3nt: TGTGCCAGCAGTTACCGGGACAGGGTCGAGCCCCAGCATTTT
CDR3aa: CASSYRDRVEPQHF

j_gene: TRBJ1-2
abundance: NA
v_gene: TRBV12-3/TRBV12-4
d_gene: NA
CDR3nt: TGTGCCAGCATTACCGCGGACAGCCTCTATGGCTACACCTTC
CDR3aa: CASITADSLYGYTF

j_gene: TRBJ2-7
abundance: NA
v_gene: TRBV4-3
d_gene: NA
CDR3nt: TGCGCCAGCAGCCCTGTAGTCGGCTCCTACGAGCAGTACTTC
CDR3aa: CASSPVVGSYEQYF

j_gene: TRBJ1-2
abundance: NA
v_gene: TRBV5-6
d_gene: NA
CDR3nt: TGTGCCAGCAGCCAAACCGGGACACGACTAGACCATGGCTACACCTTC
CDR3aa: CASSQTGTRLDHGYTF

j_gene: TRBJ2-1
abundance: few
v_gene: TRBV7-2
d_gene: NA
CDR3nt: TGTGCCAGCAGCTTAGAACCGCTACCCTCCTACAATGAGCAGTTCTTC
CDR3aa: CASSLEPLPSYNEQFF

j_gene: TRBJ1-4
abundance: once
v_gene: TRBV9
d_gene: NA
CDR3nt: TGTGCCAGCAGCGTAGGAGTCACCTCCAATGAAAAACTGTTTTTT
CDR3aa: CASSVGVTSNEKLFF

j_gene: TRBJ1-2
abundance: NA
v_gene: TRBV5-1
d_gene: NA
CDR3nt: TGCGCCAGCAGCTTGGGGCAGTCCGCTAACTATGGCTACACCTTC
CDR3aa: CASSLGQSANYGYTF

j_gene: TRBJ2-1
abundance: few
v_gene: TRBV12-3/TRBV12-4
d_gene: TRBD2
CDR3nt: TGTGCCAGCAGTGAGAGCGGGGAGAGCTCCTACAATGAGCAGTTCTTC
CDR3aa: CASSESGESSYNEQFF

j_gene: TRBJ2-2
abundance: few
v_gene: TRBV20-1
d_gene: NA
CDR3nt: TGCAGTGCTCCAACGTCGGCCAAGGGGCCAAAGCCGAACACCGGGGAGCTGTTTTTT
CDR3aa: CSAPTSAKGPKPNTGELFF

j_gene: TRBJ2-1
abundance: NA
v_gene: TRBV30
d_gene: NA
CDR3nt: TGTGCCTGGAGTTTCGGCGCCGGCTCCTACAATGAGCAGTTCTTC
CDR3aa: CAWSFGAGSYNEQFF

j_gene: TRBJ1-1
abundance: NA
v_gene: TRBV7-9
d_gene: NA
CDR3nt: TGTGCTAGCATCGTGACGGTGAACACTGTAGCTTTCTTT
CDR3aa: CASIVTVNTVAFF

j_gene: TRBJ1-3
abundance: NA
v_gene: TRBV18
d_gene: NA
CDR3nt: TGTGCCAGCTCCCCTTCCACAGGGCCGGACTCTGGAAACACCATATATTTT
CDR3aa: CASSPSTGPDSGNTIYF

j_gene: TRBJ1-4
abundance: many
v_gene: TRBV6-5
d_gene: NA
CDR3nt: TGTGCCAGCAAGGGGTTGGGCGAAAAACTGTTTTTT
CDR3aa: CASKGLGEKLFF

j_gene: TRBJ2-1
abundance: NA
v_gene: TRBV2
d_gene: NA
CDR3nt: TGTGCCAGCAGTGAGCGGCAGGGTCCCTACAATGAGCAGTTCTTC
CDR3aa: CASSERQGPYNEQFF

j_gene: TRBJ1-2
abundance: few
v_gene: TRBV24-1
d_gene: TRBD1
CDR3nt: TGTGCCACCAGTGACGACAGGGATGGCTACACCTTC
CDR3aa: CATSDDRDGYTF

j_gene: TRBJ2-5
abundance: NA
v_gene: TRBV3-1
d_gene: TRBD2
CDR3nt: TGTGCCAGCGCTCGGGAGGGGGTAGAGACCCAGTACTTC
CDR3aa: CASAREGVETQYF

j_gene: TRBJ2-3
abundance: many
v_gene: TRBV29-1
d_gene: NA
CDR3nt: TGCAGCGTCGAGGGCCGAGGGATGGCAGATACGCAGTATTTT
CDR3aa: CSVEGRGMADTQYF

j_gene: TRBJ2-4
abundance: few
v_gene: TRBV6-2/TRBV6-3
d_gene: NA
CDR3nt: TGCGCCAGCAGTTATAGGCGAGCCAAAAACATTCAGTACTTC
CDR3aa: CASSYRRAKNIQYF

j_gene: TRBJ2-7
abundance: many
v_gene: TRBV7-9
d_gene: NA
CDR3nt: TGTGCCAGCAGCTCACAGGTCTACGAGCAGTACTTC
CDR3aa: CASSSQVYEQYF

j_gene: TRBJ2-7
abundance: few
v_gene: TRBV21-1
d_gene: NA
CDR3nt: TGTGCCAGCAGCAAAGTATCTGTCTACGAGCAGTACTTC
CDR3aa: CASSKVSVYEQYF

j_gene: TRBJ2-1
abundance: few
v_gene: TRBV15
d_gene: TRBD2
CDR3nt: TGTGCCACCAGCAGAGATCTCGCTAGCGGGAGAGTAAATGAGCAGTTCTTC
CDR3aa: CATSRDLASGRVNEQFF

j_gene: TRBJ2-1
abundance: many
v_gene: TRBV6-5
d_gene: TRBD2
CDR3nt: TGTGCCACCCTGACTAGCGGGAGCTACAATGAGCAGTTCTTC
CDR3aa: CATLTSGSYNEQFF

j_gene: TRBJ2-1
abundance: few
v_gene: TRBV7-2
d_gene: NA
CDR3nt: TGTGCCAGCAGCTTAATAGCCCTTCCCAATGAGCAGTTCTTC
CDR3aa: CASSLIALPNEQFF

j_gene: TRBJ1-1
abundance: many
v_gene: TRBV7-2
d_gene: NA
CDR3nt: TGTGCCAGCAGCTTAGAGGGGAGAGGGGAAGGGAACACTGAAGCTTTCTTT
CDR3aa: CASSLEGRGEGNTEAFF

j_gene: TRBJ1-4
abundance: few
v_gene: TRBV12-3/TRBV12-4
d_gene: NA
CDR3nt: TGTGCCAGCAGACCCTGGGGCGGGGTTACTAATGAAAAACTGTTTTTT
CDR3aa: CASRPWGGVTNEKLFF

j_gene: TRBJ2-7
abundance: many
v_gene: TRBV20-1
d_gene: NA
CDR3nt: TGCAGTGCTCCACAAGCATACGAGCAGTACTTC
CDR3aa: CSAPQAYEQYF

j_gene: TRBJ2-7
abundance: many
v_gene: TRBV11-2
d_gene: NA
CDR3nt: TGTGCCAGCAGCTTAGATCGAACAGGGACCTACGAGCAGTACTTC
CDR3aa: CASSLDRTGTYEQYF

j_gene: TRBJ1-1
abundance: few
v_gene: TRBV11-2
d_gene: NA
CDR3nt: TGTGCCAGCAGCTTAACTCTCCCCACTGAAGCTTTCTTT
CDR3aa: CASSLTLPTEAFF

j_gene: TRBJ2-2
abundance: NA
v_gene: TRBV30
d_gene: NA
CDR3nt: TGTGCCTGGGGCGCAGGGGACGCCGGGGAGCTGTTTTTT
CDR3aa: CAWGAGDAGELFF

j_gene: TRBJ1-1
abundance: NA
v_gene: TRBV10-3
d_gene: TRBD1
CDR3nt: TGTGCCATCAGTGAATCGGTCGACAGGGGGCAGGTGAACACTGAAGCTTTCTTT
CDR3aa: CAISESVDRGQVNTEAFF

j_gene: TRBJ1-4
abundance: NA
v_gene: TRBV6-2/TRBV6-3
d_gene: TRBD1
CDR3nt: TGTGCCAGCGGCCGACAGGGCAATGAAAAACTGTTTTTT
CDR3aa: CASGRQGNEKLFF

j_gene: TRBJ2-4
abundance: many
v_gene: TRBV7-9
d_gene: TRBD1
CDR3nt: TGTGCCAGCAGCTCCCGGGACAGACAGTACTTC
CDR3aa: CASSSRDRQYF

j_gene: TRBJ2-5
abundance: NA
v_gene: TRBV9
d_gene: NA
CDR3nt: TGTGCCAACAGCGACTCCCGGGAGACCCAGTACTTC
CDR3aa: CANSDSRETQYF

j_gene: TRBJ1-2
abundance: many
v_gene: TRBV6-5
d_gene: NA
CDR3nt: TGTGCCAGCAGTTCCCGACTCCGGTCGGATTTCTATGGCTACACCTTC
CDR3aa: CASSSRLRSDFYGYTF

j_gene: TRBJ1-5
abundance: NA
v_gene: TRBV28
d_gene: NA
CDR3nt: TGTGCCAGCAACAACAGGGCTAATCAGCCCCAGCATTTT
CDR3aa: CASNNRANQPQHF

j_gene: TRBJ2-4
abundance: NA
v_gene: TRBV6-1
d_gene: TRBD2
CDR3nt: TGTGCCAGCAGTGAAGGGACTAGCGGGGGGCTACTAGCCAAAAACATTCAGTACTTC
CDR3aa: CASSEGTSGGLLAKNIQYF

j_gene: TRBJ2-2
abundance: NA
v_gene: TRBV7-8
d_gene: NA
CDR3nt: TGTGCCAGCAGCACTACTAGGACTAACACCGGGGAGCTGTTTTTT
CDR3aa: CASSTTRTNTGELFF

j_gene: TRBJ2-5
abundance: NA
v_gene: TRBV7-2
d_gene: NA
CDR3nt: TGTGCCAGCAGCTACTCGGCTACTAGGAAAGAGACCCAGTACTTC
CDR3aa: CASSYSATRKETQYF

j_gene: TRBJ2-1
abundance: many
v_gene: TRBV9
d_gene: NA
CDR3nt: TGTGCCAGCAGCGTCGGACTGAATGAGCAGTTCTTC
CDR3aa: CASSVGLNEQFF

j_gene: TRBJ2-1
abundance: NA
v_gene: TRBV5-1
d_gene: NA
CDR3nt: TGCGCCAGCAGCTTGGGTGACGGGAGCTCCTACAATGAGCAGTTCTTC
CDR3aa: CASSLGDGSSYNEQFF

j_gene: TRBJ2-1
abundance: NA
v_gene: TRBV2
d_gene: TRBD2
CDR3nt: TGTGCCAGCAGCCTGGCTGGACTAGCATGGAATGAGCAGTTCTTC
CDR3aa: CASSLAGLAWNEQFF

j_gene: TRBJ1-2
abundance: NA
v_gene: TRBV28
d_gene: NA
CDR3nt: TGTGCCACTGCACAGGGAGATGTATGGGGTGGCTACACCTTC
CDR3aa: CATAQGDVWGGYTF